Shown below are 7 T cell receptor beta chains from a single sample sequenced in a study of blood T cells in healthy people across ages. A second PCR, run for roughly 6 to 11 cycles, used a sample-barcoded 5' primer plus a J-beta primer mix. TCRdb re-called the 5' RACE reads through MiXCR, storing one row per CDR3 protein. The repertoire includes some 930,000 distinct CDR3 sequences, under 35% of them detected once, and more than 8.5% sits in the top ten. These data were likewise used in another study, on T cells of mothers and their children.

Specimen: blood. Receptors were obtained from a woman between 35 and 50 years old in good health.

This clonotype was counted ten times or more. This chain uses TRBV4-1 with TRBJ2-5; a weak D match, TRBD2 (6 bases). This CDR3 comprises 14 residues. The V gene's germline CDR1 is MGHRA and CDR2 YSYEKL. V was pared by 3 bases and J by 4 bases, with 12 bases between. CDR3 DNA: TGCGCCAGCAGCCATTTTCGGGGAGGAGAGACCCAGTACTTC. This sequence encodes CASSHFRGGETQYF.

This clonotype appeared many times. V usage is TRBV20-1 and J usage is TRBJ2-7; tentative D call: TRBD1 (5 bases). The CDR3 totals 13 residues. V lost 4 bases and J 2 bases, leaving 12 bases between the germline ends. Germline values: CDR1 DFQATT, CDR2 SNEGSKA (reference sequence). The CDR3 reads CSATGHGAYEQYF. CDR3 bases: TGCAGTGCTACCGGACATGGGGCCTACGAGCAGTACTTC.

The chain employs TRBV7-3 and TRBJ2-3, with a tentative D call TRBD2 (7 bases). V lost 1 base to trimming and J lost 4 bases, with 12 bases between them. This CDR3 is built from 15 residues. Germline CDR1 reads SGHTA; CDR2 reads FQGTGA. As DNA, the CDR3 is TGTGCCAGCAGCTTAAAGGCGGGGGCCCCAGATACGCAGTATTTT. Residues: CASSLKAGAPDTQYF.

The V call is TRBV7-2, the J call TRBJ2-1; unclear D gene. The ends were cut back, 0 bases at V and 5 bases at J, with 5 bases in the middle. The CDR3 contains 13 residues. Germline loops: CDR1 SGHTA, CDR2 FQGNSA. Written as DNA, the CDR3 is TGTGCCAGCAGCTTAGCAAAACACAATGAGCAGTTCTTC. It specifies CASSLAKHNEQFF.

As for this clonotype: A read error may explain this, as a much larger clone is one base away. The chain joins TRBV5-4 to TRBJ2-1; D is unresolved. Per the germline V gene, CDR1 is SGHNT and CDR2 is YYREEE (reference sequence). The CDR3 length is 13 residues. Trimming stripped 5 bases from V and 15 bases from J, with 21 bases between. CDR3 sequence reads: CASRPPIADPMFF. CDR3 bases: TGTGCCAGCAGACCTCCAATCGCAGATCCGATGTTCTTC.

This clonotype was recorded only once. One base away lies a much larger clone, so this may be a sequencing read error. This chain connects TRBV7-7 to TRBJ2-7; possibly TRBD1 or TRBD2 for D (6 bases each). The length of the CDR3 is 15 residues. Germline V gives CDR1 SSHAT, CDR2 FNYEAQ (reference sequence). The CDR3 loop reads CTSSQGRGFPYEQYF. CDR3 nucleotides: TGTACTAGCAGCCAGGGTAGGGGGTTCCCCTACGAGCAGTACTTC.

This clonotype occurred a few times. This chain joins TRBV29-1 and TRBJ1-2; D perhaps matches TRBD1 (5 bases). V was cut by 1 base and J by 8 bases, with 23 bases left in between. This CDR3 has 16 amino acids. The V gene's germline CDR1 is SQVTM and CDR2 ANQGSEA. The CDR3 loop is CSVEGGSPDSLRGYTF. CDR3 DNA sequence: TGCAGCGTTGAAGGGGGGTCCCCAGACAGCCTGAGGGGCTACACCTTC.